This T cell receptor (beta chain) was sequenced for a study of T cell responses to AZD1222 COVID-19 vaccine. On the study more broadly: Second doses at about 4 or about 12 weeks were pooled.

Overall study findings and caveats: Most donors were white British, females outnumbered males, and clonal diversity was possibly underestimated. Only five or six people who got AZD1222 tested seropositive at baseline.

Libraries were prepared by immunoSEQ multiplex PCR; TCRdb keeps only in-frame clonotypes and omits some of them. The sample yields around 160,000 clones, more than 70% seen once. The CDR3 is made up of 14 amino acids. Trimming removed 6 bases at V and 5 bases at J, with 14 bases between. Germline V gives CDR1 WSHSY, CDR2 SAAADI. As to this clone: Its antigen is undetermined.

This chain uses TRBV10-2 with TRBJ1-5; a weak D match, TRBD1 (6 bases). Sequences were derived from peripheral blood, sampled on day 0 of AZD1222 vaccination. The TCR originated in an adult in good health. This CDR3 reads CASRKTGSDQPQHF. The DNA of the CDR3 is TGCGCCAGCAGGAAAACAGGGTCGGATCAGCCCCAGCATTTT.